This entry lists 5 T cell receptor beta chains sequenced from one sample in a study of OX40 agonist ivuxolimab in advanced cancers. Profiling relied on immunoSEQ multiplex PCR, and the TCRdb table lists in-frame clones only, not all of them. Of roughly 60,000 clones listed, roughly 85% were seen once; the top ten hold over 3.5%. The sequences come from CD4+ or CD8+ T cells sorted from blood, collected in a trial of the OX40 agonist ivuxolimab. These receptors all stem from an adult with an advanced solid tumor such as melanoma, head and neck, liver or kidney cancer.

The J gene is TRBJ2-7, the V gene TRBV18; 14 positions match TRBD2. J was trimmed by 5 bases and V by 3 bases; bases with no gene match: 0. This CDR3 has 14 residues. Germline V gene lookup returns CDR1 KGHSH and CDR2 LQKENI. The CDR3 loop reads CASSPGLAGDEQYF. The CDR3 region has the DNA TGTGCCAGCTCACCGGGACTAGCGGGGGACGAGCAGTACTTC.

This clone was seen more than once but under ten times. The chain uses TRBV5-8 and TRBJ2-3; D might be TRBD1 (6 bases). CDR3 length: 17 amino acids. From germline, CDR1 is SGHTS and CDR2 YDEGEE. Deletions cut 1 base from V and 2 bases from J, with 17 bases between. The CDR3 DNA reads as TGTGCCAGCAGCTTGACCGGACAGTCCCTCTCCACAGATACGCAGTATTTT. This translates into CASSLTGQSLSTDTQYF. The variable domain in full, completed from reference TRBV5-8 and TRBJ2-3, reads EAGVTQSPTHLIKTRGQQATLRCSPISGHTSVYWYQQALGLGLQFLLWYDEGEERNRGNFPPRFSGRQFPNYSSELNVNALELEDSALYLCASSLTGQSLSTDTQYFGPGTRLTVL.

The CDR3 loop is CASSRLAGATDTQYF. The CDR3 region has the DNA TGTGCCAGCAGTCGACTAGCTGGGGCCACAGATACGCAGTATTTT. The V call is TRBV2, the J call TRBJ2-3, with 7 bases lining up with TRBD2. Germline V gene data show CDR1 as SNHLY and CDR2 as FYNNEI. This CDR3 spans 15 amino acids. Trimming cost V 5 bases and J 2 bases; bases outside gene matches: 7.

This clone is medium-sized within its sample. This chain connects TRBV5-4 to TRBJ2-7, with D possibly TRBD1 on 5 matching bases. Germline assignment: CDR1 SGHNT and CDR2 YYREEE (reference sequence). The CDR3 totals 14 residues. V was pared by 0 bases and J by 5 bases, with 12 bases between. The CDR3 DNA sequence: TGTGCCAGCAGCTTGGTTGGGGCTCTCCACGAGCAGTACTTC. It codes for CASSLVGALHEQYF. Full variable domain (rest looked up from reference TRBV5-4 and TRBJ2-7): ETGVTQSPTHLIKTRGQQVTLRCSSQSGHNTVSWYQQALGQGPQFIFQYYREEENGRGNFPPRFSGLQFPNYSSELNVNALELDDSALYLCASSLVGALHEQYFGPGTRLTVT.

The V gene is TRBV7-6, the J gene TRBJ1-5; D remains unclear. The CDR3 runs to 13 residues. Germline V gene sequence: CDR1 SGHVS, CDR2 FNYEAQ. V was trimmed by 5 bases and J by 5 bases, leaving 10 bases between them. This CDR3 is CASSATPDQPQHF. The CDR3, as DNA: TGTGCCAGCAGCGCAACACCCGATCAGCCCCAGCATTTT.